The 29 T cell receptor beta chains presented below share a single source sample, sequenced in a study of graft-versus-host responses after intestinal transplantation. Profiled with immunoSEQ multiplex PCR; TCRdb holds only in-frame clones, not every one. The table shows around 20,000 clones, with 85% to 95% occurring only once. The specimen was PBMCs, collected 23 days after intestinal transplant. These TCRs come from a human patient who received an intestinal transplant, so some T cells may come from the graft donor.

The chain employs TRBV5-1 and TRBJ2-1; 10 bases fit TRBD2. V shed 4 bases and J 7 bases; nucleotides not matched to a gene: 11. In germline, CDR1 is SGHRS, CDR2 YFSETQ. The CDR3 has 16 residues. CDR3: CASSPEAGGPSNEQFF. In DNA form, the CDR3 reads TGCGCCAGCAGCCCTGAAGCGGGAGGGCCCTCAAATGAGCAGTTCTTC.

The chain recombines TRBV28 with TRBJ1-2; D is unresolved. Trimming left V 2 bases short and J 2 bases short, with 6 bases between. The CDR3 totals 13 residues. Germline V gene sequence: CDR1 MDHEN, CDR2 SYDVKM. CDR3 region: CASSLKQNYGYTF. CDR3 nucleotide sequence: TGTGCCAGCAGTTTAAAACAGAACTATGGCTACACCTTC.

The chain combines TRBV4-2 with TRBJ2-5; 11 bases match TRBD1. The CDR3 loop spans 16 amino acids. From germline, CDR1 is LGHNA and CDR2 YNFKEQ. The junction had 5 bases not matched to a gene; V was cut back by 0 bases and J by 5 bases. Written as DNA, the CDR3 is TGTGCCAGCAGCCAAGATGCCGGGGACAGGGGGGAGACCCAGTACTTC. Protein product: CASSQDAGDRGETQYF.

A word on this clone: One end of the junction varies from germline; a read error may be responsible. V usage is TRBV5-1 and J usage is TRBJ2-1; 13 bases fit TRBD2. Germline V lookup: CDR1 SGHRS, CDR2 YFSETQ. The CDR3 contains 18 residues. CDR3 bases: TGCGCCAGCAGCTTGTATCAACCGGGACTAGCGGGATACAGTGAGCAGTTCTTC. This gives the protein CASSLYQPGLAGYSEQFF.

The chain links TRBV6-6 to TRBJ2-5; D is perhaps TRBD2 (5 bases). With 4 bases removed from V and 7 bases from J, the gap between germline ends came to 16 bases. The CDR3 is made up of 14 amino acids. Germline assignment: CDR1 MNHNY and CDR2 SVGAGI (reference sequence). The CDR3 coding sequence is TGTGCCAGCAGTTTTGAGGGAGCGGTTGGGACCCAGTACTTC. This translates into CASSFEGAVGTQYF.

The chain joins TRBV7-7 to TRBJ2-5, with D perhaps assigned TRBD1 or TRBD2 (7 bases each). Germline CDR1 is SSHAT and CDR2 is FNYEAQ (reference sequence). The CDR3 has 16 amino acids. The V end was cut by 5 bases, the J end by 1 base, with 17 bases between. The CDR3 is CASSPRGGVPQETQYF. In DNA, the CDR3 is TGTGCCAGCAGCCCCAGGGGGGGAGTCCCCCAAGAGACCCAGTACTTC.

The chain has TRBV10-1 and TRBJ2-5; 8 positions match TRBD1. V was pared by 6 bases and J by 11 bases, with 17 bases of the junction left unmatched. The CDR3 has 15 amino acids. Germline CDR1 and CDR2: WNHNN and SYGVQD (reference sequence). CDR3 sequence (DNA): TGCGCCAGCAGCCCTAATCGGGACAGGATGGGTGAGCAGTACTTC. It specifies CASSPNRDRMGEQYF.

In its sample, this clone was seen once. This chain uses TRBV27 with TRBJ2-3; the D is unclear. Germline loops: CDR1 MNHEY, CDR2 SMNVEV (reference sequence). V lost 1 base and J lost 1, with 3 bases in between. The CDR3 runs 13 residues. The CDR3 sequence: CASSLLGTDTQYF. DNA of the CDR3: TGTGCCAGCAGTTTATTGGGCACAGATACGCAGTATTTT.

The rearrangement joins TRBV6-6 to TRBJ2-7; 9 bases agree with TRBD2. CDR3 size: 14 residues. V was clipped by 4 bases and J by 3 bases; unmatched bases: 4. The germline CDR1 and CDR2 sequences are MNHNY and SVGAGI (reference sequence). The CDR3 loop reads CASSSSGMSYEQYF. The CDR3 nucleotides are TGTGCCAGCAGTTCTAGCGGGATGAGCTACGAGCAGTACTTC.

This chain uses TRBV6-5 with TRBJ2-3, with 10 bases identical to TRBD1. J was trimmed by 4 bases and V by 2 bases; bases with no gene match: 6. CDR3 length: 16 amino acids. Germline CDR1 reads MNHEY; CDR2 reads SVGAGI. This CDR3 is CASSYGTGEVADTQYF. For the CDR3, the DNA is TGTGCCAGCAGTTACGGGACAGGGGAGGTCGCAGATACGCAGTATTTT.

This clone was found once. The J gene is TRBJ2-7, the V gene TRBV5-4, with 14 bases fitting TRBD2. Germline CDR1 and CDR2: SGHNT and YYREEE (reference sequence). Unmatched junction bases numbered 6, after V lost 3 bases and J lost 4 bases. The CDR3 covers 16 residues. CDR3 DNA sequence: TGTGCCAGCAGCTCGACTAGCGGGAGGGAACTATACGAGCAGTACTTC. Its translation: CASSSTSGRELYEQYF.

The V call is TRBV14, the J call TRBJ2-7; the D gene is possibly TRBD1 (7 bases). Per the germline V gene, CDR1 is SGHDN and CDR2 is FVKESK. Trimming left V 4 bases short and J 4 bases short, with 17 bases between. CDR3 length equals 15 residues. The CDR3 coding sequence is TGTGCCAGCAGCCGTCCCCAGGGGGGTCAATACGAGCAGTACTTC. Translated: CASSRPQGGQYEQYF. Full variable domain (rest looked up from reference TRBV14 and TRBJ2-7): EAGVTQFPSHSVIEKGQTVTLRCDPISGHDNLYWYRRVMGKEIKFLLHFVKESKQDESGMPNNRFLAERTGGTYSTLKVQPAELEDSGVYFCASSRPQGGQYEQYFGPGTRLTVT.

The genes are TRBV7-9 and TRBJ2-5, with 12 bases lining up with TRBD2. This CDR3 has 16 amino acids. Germline V lookup: CDR1 SEHNR, CDR2 FQNEAQ (reference sequence). The V and J ends lost 5 bases and 4 bases, in that order; junction bases with no gene match: 8. CDR3 sequence (DNA): TGTGCCAGCAGCCCCCGACTAGCGGGAGTGGGAGAGACCCAGTACTTC. This translates into CASSPRLAGVGETQYF.

V is TRBV28 and J is TRBJ2-7; TRBD1 matches at 10 bases. The CDR3 covers 14 residues. The germline V gene has CDR1 MDHEN and CDR2 SYDVKM. The J segment lost 1 base and the V segment lost 10 bases, leaving 7 bases of the junction unmatched. In DNA form, the CDR3 reads TGTGCCACATCCCGGACAGGGGGTTCCTACGAGCAGTACTTC. It codes for CATSRTGGSYEQYF.

Only one count was recorded for this clone. This chain uses TRBV28 with TRBJ2-7; TRBD1 matches 8 bases. Germline CDR1 and CDR2: MDHEN and SYDVKM. After removal of 7 bases from V and 1 base from J, the junction contained 12 bases not matched to a gene. CDR3 size: 16 residues. CDR3 in amino acids: CASTQSTRQGSYEQYF. CDR3 sequence (DNA): TGTGCCAGCACCCAGTCCACCCGACAGGGGTCCTACGAGCAGTACTTC.

The chain recombines TRBV5-4 with TRBJ2-1; 8 nucleotides match TRBD2. The CDR3 contains 18 residues. The J segment lost 3 bases and the V segment lost 0 bases, leaving 11 bases of the junction unmatched. Per the germline V gene, CDR1 is SGHNT and CDR2 is YYREEE (reference sequence). This CDR3 is CASSLGVGVLAGYNEQFF. The CDR3 DNA sequence: TGTGCCAGCAGCTTGGGGGTAGGGGTTCTAGCGGGCTACAATGAGCAGTTCTTC.

The V gene is TRBV15, the J gene TRBJ2-3, with a possible D match to TRBD2 (5 bases). V lost 5 bases to trimming and J lost 5 bases, with 29 bases between them. The CDR3 is 19 amino acids. Looked up from germline, CDR1 is LNHNV and CDR2 is YYDKDF (reference sequence). The CDR3 DNA is TGTGCCACCAGCGGGGTTGGGGAGCAAGGGTTTCTTCGAGGAGATACGCAGTATTTT. Its translation is CATSGVGEQGFLRGDTQYF.

The chain is built from TRBV6-1 and TRBJ2-5; D not resolved. With 6 bases removed from V and 3 bases from J, the gap between germline ends came to 17 bases. This CDR3 has 15 residues. The germline gives CDR1 MNHNS, CDR2 SASEGT. The CDR3 DNA follows: TGTGCCAGCAGAATAGCCGGGTCTCAAAAAGAGACCCAGTACTTC. As protein: CASRIAGSQKETQYF.

J is TRBJ2-3 and V is TRBV28; TRBD2 agrees at 8 bases. Germline V gives CDR1 MDHEN, CDR2 SYDVKM. With 2 bases clipped from V and 4 bases from J, the junction kept 8 bases outside the gene matches. This CDR3 contains 16 residues. CDR3 sequence reads: CASSLGVAGHSDTQYF. CDR3 bases: TGTGCCAGCAGTTTAGGGGTAGCGGGACATTCAGATACGCAGTATTTT.

The gene calls are TRBV4-1 and TRBJ2-7, with 8 positions matching TRBD2. CDR1 is MGHRA, CDR2 YSYEKL, per germline. This CDR3 has 14 residues. The junction had 5 bases not matched to a gene; V was cut back by 2 bases and J by 5 bases. In nucleotides, the CDR3 is TGCGCCAGCAGCCAAACGGGAGGGCTCGACGAGCAGTACTTC. Encoded protein: CASSQTGGLDEQYF.

The chain recombines TRBV5-6 with TRBJ2-1, with D possibly TRBD2 on 5 matching bases. Trimming removed 4 bases at V and 10 bases at J, with 12 bases between. CDR1 SGHDT and CDR2 YYEEEE come from the germline V gene. The CDR3 extends over 12 amino acids. In nucleotides, the CDR3 is TGTGCCAGCAGCCCCCTCGGGGAGGAGCAGTTCTTC. Amino acids: CASSPLGEEQFF.

The chain couples TRBV27 to TRBJ2-2; 13 bases fit TRBD2. The CDR3 is 16 amino acids. The germline V gene encodes CDR1 MNHEY and CDR2 SMNVEV (reference sequence). With V trimmed by 2 bases and J by 5 bases, 2 bases remained unmatched. For the CDR3, the DNA is TGTGCCAGCAGTTTAGGACTAGCGGGAGTAACCGGGGAGCTGTTTTTT. This encodes CASSLGLAGVTGELFF.

The V and J genes are TRBV27 and TRBJ2-7; 7 nucleotides line up with TRBD1. Germline assignment: CDR1 MNHEY and CDR2 SMNVEV (reference sequence). Unmatched junction bases numbered 1, after V lost 3 bases and J lost 2 bases. This CDR3 has 13 residues. CDR3 DNA sequence: TGTGCCAGCAGTTTGGGACAGCCCTACGAGCAGTACTTC. Protein: CASSLGQPYEQYF.

The chain couples TRBV4-1 to TRBJ2-7; 7 positions match TRBD1. This CDR3 is 15 amino acids long. The V and J ends lost 0 bases and 2 bases, in that order; junction bases with no gene match: 4. Germline loops: CDR1 MGHRA, CDR2 YSYEKL. CDR3 region: CASSQDTGTAYEQYF. CDR3 in DNA: TGCGCCAGCAGCCAAGATACCGGGACAGCCTACGAGCAGTACTTC.

The CDR3 here is CASLNHGYNEQFF. Here the CDR3 DNA reads TGTGCCAGCCTGAACCACGGATACAATGAGCAGTTCTTC. The genes are TRBV28 and TRBJ2-1; D uncertain. The germline V gene encodes CDR1 MDHEN and CDR2 SYDVKM. CDR3 length equals 13 residues. V dropped 8 bases and J dropped 4 bases, with 12 bases sitting between them. Combining the CDR3 with reference TRBV28 and TRBJ2-1 gives the whole variable domain DVKVTQSSRYLVKRTGEKVFLECVQDMDHENMFWYRQDPGLGLRLIYFSYDVKMKEKGDIPEGYSVSREKKERFSLILESASTNQTSMYLCASLNHGYNEQFFGPGTRLTVL.

In this sample, this clone turned up a few times. The chain has TRBV7-9 and TRBJ2-7, with D hard to call. There are 15 residues in the CDR3. In germline, CDR1 is SEHNR, CDR2 FQNEAQ (reference sequence). Trimming shortened V by 1 base and J by 2 bases, and 12 bases separated the two germline ends. For the CDR3, the DNA is TGTGCCAGCAGCTTAGTAAAGGAATGGACCTACGAGCAGTACTTC. This translates into CASSLVKEWTYEQYF.

The chain has TRBV27 and TRBJ1-1, with D uncertain. The CDR3 is 11 amino acids. V was pared by 3 bases and J by 6 bases, with 5 bases between. Germline V lookup: CDR1 MNHEY, CDR2 SMNVEV (reference sequence). The CDR3 region has the DNA TGTGCCAGCAGTTTTGGAGCTGAAGCTTTCTTT. Translated: CASSFGAEAFF.

CDR3: CASSLLTGNNSGANVLTF. CDR3 nucleotides: TGTGCCAGCAGCTTACTGACAGGGAACAACTCTGGGGCCAACGTCCTGACTTTC. The chain is built from TRBV21-1 and TRBJ2-6; TRBD1, the D gene given by the table, was not confirmed from the DNA. TRBV21-1 counts as a pseudogene. The CDR3 is 18 amino acids.

The chain couples TRBV27 to TRBJ1-5; TRBD1 matches at 7 bases. Germline trimming cut 3 bases from V and 6 bases from J; bases unmatched to any gene: 5. The V gene's germline CDR1 is MNHEY and CDR2 SMNVEV (reference sequence). This CDR3 is built from 14 residues. In DNA form, the CDR3 reads TGTGCCAGCAGTTTCCAGGGGGATGGTCAGCCCCAGCATTTT. It translates to CASSFQGDGQPQHF.